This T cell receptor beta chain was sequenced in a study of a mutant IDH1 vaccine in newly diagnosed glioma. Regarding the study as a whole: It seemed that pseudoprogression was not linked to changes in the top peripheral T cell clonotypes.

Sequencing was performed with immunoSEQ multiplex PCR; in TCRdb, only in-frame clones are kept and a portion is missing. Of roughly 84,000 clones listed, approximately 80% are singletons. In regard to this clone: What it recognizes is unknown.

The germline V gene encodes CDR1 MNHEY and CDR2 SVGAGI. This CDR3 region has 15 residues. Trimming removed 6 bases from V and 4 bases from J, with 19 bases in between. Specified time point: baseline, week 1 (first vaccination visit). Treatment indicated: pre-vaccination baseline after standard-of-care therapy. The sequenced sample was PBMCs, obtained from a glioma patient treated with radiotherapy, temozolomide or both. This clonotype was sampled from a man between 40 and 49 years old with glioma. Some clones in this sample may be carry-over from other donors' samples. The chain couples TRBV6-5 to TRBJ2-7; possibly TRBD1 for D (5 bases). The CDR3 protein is CASSSQQANRYEQYF. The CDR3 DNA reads TGTGCCAGCAGCTCACAACAGGCCAATCGATACGAGCAGTACTTC.